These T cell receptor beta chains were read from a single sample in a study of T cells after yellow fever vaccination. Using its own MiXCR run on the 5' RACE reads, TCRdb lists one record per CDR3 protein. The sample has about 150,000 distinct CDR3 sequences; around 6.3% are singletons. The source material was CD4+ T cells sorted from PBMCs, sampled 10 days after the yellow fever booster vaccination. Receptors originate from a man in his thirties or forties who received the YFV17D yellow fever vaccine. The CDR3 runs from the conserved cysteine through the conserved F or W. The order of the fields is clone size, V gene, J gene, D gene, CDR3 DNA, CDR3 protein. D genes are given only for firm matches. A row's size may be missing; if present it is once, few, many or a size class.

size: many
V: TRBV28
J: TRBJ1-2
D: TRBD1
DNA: TGTGCCAGCATTTCGACAGGGGTACACAATCGCTATGGCTACACCTTC
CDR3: CASISTGVHNRYGYTF

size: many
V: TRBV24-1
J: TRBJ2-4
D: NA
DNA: TGTGCCACCAGTGACTCCGCGGCCAACATTCAGTACTTC
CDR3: CATSDSAANIQYF

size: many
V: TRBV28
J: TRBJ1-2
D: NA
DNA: TGTGCCAGCAGTTTCAGCTACTATGGCTACACCTTC
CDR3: CASSFSYYGYTF

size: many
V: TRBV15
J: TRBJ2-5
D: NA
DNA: TGTGCCACCAGCAGAGAGGGCAGGCCGACTAGAGAGACCCAGTACTTC
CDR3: CATSREGRPTRETQYF

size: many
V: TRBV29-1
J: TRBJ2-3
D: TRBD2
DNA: TGCAGCGTTGAGGGGGGGGTGTTATCCACAGATACGCAGTATTTT
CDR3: CSVEGGVLSTDTQYF

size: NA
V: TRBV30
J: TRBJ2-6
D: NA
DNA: TGTGCCTGGAGTGGGGGACGTCTTGGACTCTCTGGGGCCAACGTCCTGACTTTC
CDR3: CAWSGGRLGLSGANVLTF

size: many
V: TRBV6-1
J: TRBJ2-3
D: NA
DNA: TGTGCCAGCAGTAAGGTTGATACGCAGTATTTT
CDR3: CASSKVDTQYF

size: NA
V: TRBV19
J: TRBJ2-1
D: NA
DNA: TGTGCCGGTAGTATATCCCTCTGGGGGGACCACACGGCCGCAGAGCAGTTCTTC
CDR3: CAGSISLWGDHTAAEQFF

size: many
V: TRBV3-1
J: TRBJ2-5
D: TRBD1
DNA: TGTGCCAGCAGCCACTCGGACAGGGACGAGACCCAGTACTTC
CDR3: CASSHSDRDETQYF

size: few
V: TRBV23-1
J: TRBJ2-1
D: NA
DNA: TGCGCCAGCAGTCAATCGCGGAGGAGCTACGGGAGATCTTACAATGAGCAGTTCTTC
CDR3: CASSQSRRSYGRSYNEQFF

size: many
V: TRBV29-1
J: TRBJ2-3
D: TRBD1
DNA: TGCAGCGCTATTACAGGGGCGGATACGCAGTATTTT
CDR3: CSAITGADTQYF

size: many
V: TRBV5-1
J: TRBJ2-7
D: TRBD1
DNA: TGCGCCAGCAGCCCCGGGACAGGGGGCTACGAGCAGTACTTC
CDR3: CASSPGTGGYEQYF

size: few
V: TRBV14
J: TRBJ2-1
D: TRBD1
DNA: TGTGCCAGCAGCCAAGTACAGGGGGCTAATGAGCAGTTCTTC
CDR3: CASSQVQGANEQFF

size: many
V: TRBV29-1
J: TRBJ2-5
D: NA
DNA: TGCAGCGTAGTCCGGGACACCCAAGAGACCCAGTACTTC
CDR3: CSVVRDTQETQYF

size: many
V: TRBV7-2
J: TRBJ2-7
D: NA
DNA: TGTGCCAGCAGCTTAGCGCTCGGTACCCTATACGAGCAGTACTTC
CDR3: CASSLALGTLYEQYF

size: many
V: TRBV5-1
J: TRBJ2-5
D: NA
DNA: TGCGCCAGCAGCCCCTCTCACAACCAAGAGACCCAGTACTTC
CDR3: CASSPSHNQETQYF

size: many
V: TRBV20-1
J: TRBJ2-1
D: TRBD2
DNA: TGCAGTGCCACCTCCGGGACTAGGAATTACAATGAGCAGTTCTTC
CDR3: CSATSGTRNYNEQFF

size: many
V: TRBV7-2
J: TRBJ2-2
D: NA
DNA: TGTGCCAGCAGCTTATCGCAGAACACCGGGGAGCTGTTTTTT
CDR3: CASSLSQNTGELFF

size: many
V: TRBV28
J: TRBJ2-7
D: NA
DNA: TGTGCCAGCCGACCTTTAGGGGTCGCCAGTCTACGCGAGCAGTACTTC
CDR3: CASRPLGVASLREQYF